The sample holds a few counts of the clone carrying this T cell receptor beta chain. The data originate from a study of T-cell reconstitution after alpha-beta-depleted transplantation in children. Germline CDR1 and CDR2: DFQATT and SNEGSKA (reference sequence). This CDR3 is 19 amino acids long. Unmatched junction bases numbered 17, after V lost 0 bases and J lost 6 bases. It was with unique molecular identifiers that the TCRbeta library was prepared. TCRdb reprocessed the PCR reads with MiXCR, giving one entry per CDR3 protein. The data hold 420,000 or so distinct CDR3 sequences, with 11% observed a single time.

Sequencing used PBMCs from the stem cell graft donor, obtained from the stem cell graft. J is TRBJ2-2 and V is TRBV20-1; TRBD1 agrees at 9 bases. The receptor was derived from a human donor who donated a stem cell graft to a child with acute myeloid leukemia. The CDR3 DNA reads TGCAGTGCTAGAGACGCCGGGACAGGGTTCGGTCGGGTCGCCGGGGAGCTGTTTTTT. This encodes CSARDAGTGFGRVAGELFF.